Below are 14 T cell receptor beta chains sequenced from a single sample in a study of Ad26.COV2.S vaccination and SARS-CoV-2 variants. Some clones are missing from TCRdb's copy, which holds only in-frame ones; the method was immunoSEQ multiplex PCR. Among hundreds of thousands of clones listed, around 87% were seen once. The treatment was: around 19 received Ad26.COV2.S at low or high dose, single or two shots; roughly five received placebo; per-sample allocation not given. Specimen acquisition occurred on day 63 following the initial vaccine or placebo injection. This specimen was peripheral blood, taken in a trial of Ad26.COV2.S vaccine versus placebo. The receptors here all came from a person between 18 and 60 years old who received the Ad26.COV2.S COVID-19 vaccine or a placebo.

This chain joins TRBV5-8 and TRBJ1-2; D remains ambiguous. The CDR3 loop spans 11 amino acids. Germline V gene lookup returns CDR1 SGHTS and CDR2 YDEGEE. V was trimmed by 10 bases and J by 2 bases, leaving 9 bases between them. CDR3 coding DNA: TGTGCCGCGGGAGGGAACTATGGCTACACCTTC. This codes for CAAGGNYGYTF.

This sequence joins TRBV5-6 and TRBJ1-1; 7 bases are a match to TRBD1. J was trimmed by 1 base and V by 4 bases; bases with no gene match: 7. This CDR3 contains 15 residues. Germline V gene data show CDR1 as SGHDT and CDR2 as YYEEEE. CDR3 protein: CASSLETGWNTEAFF. In DNA form, the CDR3 reads TGTGCCAGCAGCCTGGAGACAGGGTGGAACACTGAAGCTTTCTTT.

The chain recombines TRBV5-1 with TRBJ2-1, with D unclear. CDR1 is SGHRS, CDR2 YFSETQ, per germline. This CDR3 spans 14 amino acids. V shed 0 bases and J shed 4 bases, with 8 bases lying between them. The CDR3 loop reads CASSLASVYNEQFF. CDR3 DNA sequence: TGCGCCAGCAGCTTGGCTTCAGTTTACAATGAGCAGTTCTTC.

The gene calls are TRBV30 and TRBJ1-2; TRBD1 might be the D (5 bases). The CDR3 extends over 12 amino acids. Germline CDR1 and CDR2: GTSNPN and SVGIG (reference sequence). The CDR3 region has the DNA TGTGCACAAACAGGAGCTAACTATGGCTACACCTTC. Amino acids: CAQTGANYGYTF.

The chain employs TRBV11-2 and TRBJ2-6; no firm D call. Looked up from germline, CDR1 is SGHAT and CDR2 is FQNNGV. V was shortened by 5 bases and J by 2 bases, with 16 bases between the two germline ends. CDR3 length: 17 residues. The chain's CDR3 is CASSKNRVTPGANVLTF. The CDR3 DNA follows: TGTGCCAGCAGCAAGAACCGGGTGACCCCTGGGGCCAACGTCCTGACTTTC.

This clone was observed once. This sequence joins TRBV7-9 and TRBJ1-3; 7 bases map to TRBD1. V shed 3 bases and J 0 bases; nucleotides not matched to a gene: 11. The CDR3 contains 18 residues. Germline assignment: CDR1 SEHNR and CDR2 FQNEAQ (reference sequence). The DNA of the CDR3 is TGTGCCAGCAGCTTTTCGGGACAGAAGTTCTCCTCTGGAAACACCATATATTTT. It translates to CASSFSGQKFSSGNTIYF.

The J gene is TRBJ1-3, the V gene TRBV4-3; D is ambiguous. This CDR3 contains 15 residues. CDR1 LGHNA and CDR2 YSLEER come from the germline V gene. With 0 bases removed from V and 3 bases from J, the gap between germline ends came to 9 bases. The CDR3: CASSQDAGVGNTIYF. The CDR3 DNA is TGCGCCAGCAGCCAAGATGCGGGCGTTGGAAACACCATATATTTT.

The rearrangement links TRBV7-3 to TRBJ1-1; D is ambiguous. Germline CDR1 reads SGHTA; CDR2 reads FQGTGA. V gave up 5 bases and J gave up 0 bases, with 7 bases separating them. This CDR3 is built from 13 residues. CDR3 sequence reads: CASSPSMNTEAFF. CDR3 nucleotide sequence: TGTGCCAGCAGCCCAAGTATGAACACTGAAGCTTTCTTT.

Details on this clone: Different DNA sequences within this sample yield the same CDR3. V usage is TRBV27 and J usage is TRBJ2-7; D possibly corresponds to TRBD2 (6 bases). V was trimmed by 4 bases and J by 0 bases, leaving 10 bases between them. This CDR3 comprises 14 residues. In germline, CDR1 is MNHEY, CDR2 SMNVEV (reference sequence). This CDR3 is CASSSSGGSYEQYF. DNA of the CDR3: TGTGCCAGCAGTTCTTCCGGGGGCTCCTACGAGCAGTACTTC.

The V and J genes are TRBV7-9 and TRBJ1-4; D is ambiguous. V was cut by 6 bases and J by 2 bases, with 13 bases left in between. The germline V gene encodes CDR1 SEHNR and CDR2 FQNEAQ (reference sequence). The CDR3 has 15 amino acids. CDR3 sequence: CASRPGGFTNEKLFF. For the CDR3, the DNA is TGTGCCAGCAGACCTGGTGGTTTCACTAATGAAAAACTGTTTTTT.

This clone has a single count. The V call is TRBV4-2, the J call TRBJ2-1; 9 nucleotides line up with TRBD1. V was clipped by 5 bases and J by 0 bases; unmatched bases: 5. CDR1 is LGHNA and CDR2 is YNFKEQ in the germline V gene. This CDR3 contains 16 residues. In DNA form, the CDR3 reads TGTGCCAGCAGCTTTCCGACAGGGGGCTCCTACAATGAGCAGTTCTTC. Translation gives CASSFPTGGSYNEQFF.

This sequence joins TRBV4-3 and TRBJ2-3; 10 bases agree with TRBD2. From germline, CDR1 is LGHNA and CDR2 YSLEER. This CDR3 is built from 16 residues. The ends lost 1 base at V and 4 bases at J; junction bases unmatched: 5. The CDR3 coding sequence is TGCGCCAGCAGCCAAGGGTCTAGCGGGGGCTCAGATACGCAGTATTTT. It yields the protein CASSQGSSGGSDTQYF.

The gene calls are TRBV19 and TRBJ2-7; no firm D call. This CDR3 is built from 16 residues. The V end lost 1 base, the J end lost 1 base, and 14 bases lay between the germline ends. Germline CDR1 and CDR2: LNHDA and SQIVND (reference sequence). DNA of the CDR3: TGTGCCAGTAGTATAGCTGCAGGACCTTTTTCCTACGAGCAGTACTTC. Protein: CASSIAAGPFSYEQYF.

As concerns this clone: Within the sample, other DNA sequences also encode this same CDR3. The chain carries TRBV4-2 and TRBJ1-3; D uncertain. This CDR3 comprises 16 residues. Germline V CDR1 and CDR2: LGHNA, YNFKEQ. V was shortened by 0 bases and J by 4 bases, with 13 bases between the two germline ends. The CDR3 protein is CASSQDRSGSGNTIYF. Here the CDR3 DNA reads TGTGCCAGCAGCCAAGATAGATCGGGGTCCGGAAACACCATATATTTT.